This entry features one T cell receptor (beta chain) sequence. Its specificity is unknown. The sample is drawn from a study of cytotoxic CD8 clonotypes in ibrutinib-treated CLL. In the study overall: Across the patients, about a dozen were relapsed/refractory, around 16 treatment-naive and about 17 IGHV unmutated.

General observations from the study: Under therapy, public clonotypes either contracted or stayed stable, and they were uncommon. Clonality correlated strongly with circulating CD8+ T cells and exceeded age-matched healthy donors at baseline.

The CDR3 is 18 amino acids. The germline CDR1 and CDR2 sequences are LGHNA and YNFKEQ. The V segment lost 0 bases and the J segment 2 bases; nucleotides outside the gene matches: 6. Sequencing was designed to attain a depth spanning 1 in 200,000 to 1 in 1 million T cells. Sequencing used immunoSEQ multiplex PCR; TCRdb keeps in-frame clones, though not all of them. The sample lists some 290,000 clones; more than 65% were seen once. The chain has TRBV4-2 and TRBJ1-3, with TRBD1 matching over 11 bases. The sequenced sample was PBMCs, obtained before ibrutinib treatment. This TCR came from a human donor with chronic lymphocytic leukemia. DNA of the CDR3: TGTGCCAGCAGCCAAGATCCGGACAGGGGGCCGACTGGAAACACCATATATTTT. This codes for CASSQDPDRGPTGNTIYF.